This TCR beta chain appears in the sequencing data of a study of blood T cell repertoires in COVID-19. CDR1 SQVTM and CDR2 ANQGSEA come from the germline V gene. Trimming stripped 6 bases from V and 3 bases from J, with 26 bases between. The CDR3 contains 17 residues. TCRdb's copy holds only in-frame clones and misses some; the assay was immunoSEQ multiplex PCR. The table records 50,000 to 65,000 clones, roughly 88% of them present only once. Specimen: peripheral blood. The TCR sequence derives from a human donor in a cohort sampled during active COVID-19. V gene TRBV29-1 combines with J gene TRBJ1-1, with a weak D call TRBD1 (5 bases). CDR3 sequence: CSVRLVFRRGGDTEAFF. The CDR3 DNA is TGCAGCGTCCGATTAGTGTTCCGTAGGGGAGGGGACACTGAAGCTTTCTTT.